This entry lists 16 T cell receptor beta chains sequenced from one sample in a study of blood T cell repertoires in COVID-19. Method: immunoSEQ multiplex PCR; TCRdb's copy keeps in-frame clones and lacks some. In the table there are 150,000 to 250,000 clones, roughly 80% of which are singletons. Sequencing was carried out using PBMCs or T cells enriched from blood (not recorded which). The receptor source for this set is a man aged 40-49 years who had recovered from COVID-19.

CDR3 in amino acids: CASKRDQGAPYGYTF. The CDR3 bases are TGTGCCAGCAAACGGGATCAGGGGGCCCCCTATGGCTACACCTTC. The chain combines TRBV9 with TRBJ1-2, with 8 positions matching TRBD1. The germline V gene has CDR1 SGDLS and CDR2 YYNGEE. This CDR3 is 15 amino acids long. V shed 6 bases, J shed 4 bases, and the junction held 11 bases outside the gene matches.

The chain links TRBV6-2 or TRBV6-3 to TRBJ2-1; D not certain. The CDR3 spans 15 residues. Trimming took off 2 bases at V and 0 bases at J, with 8 bases between the two ends. From germline, CDR1 is MNHEY and CDR2 SVGEGT. The CDR3 region has the DNA TGTGCCAGCAGTTACGTCGCGGTCTCCTACAATGAGCAGTTCTTC. It is translated as CASSYVAVSYNEQFF.

This clone came up once. This sequence joins TRBV5-4 and TRBJ2-5, with 7 bases aligning to TRBD1. From germline, CDR1 is SGHNT and CDR2 YYREEE (reference sequence). V shed 5 bases and J 1 base; nucleotides not matched to a gene: 5. This CDR3 region has 14 residues. CDR3 residues: CASSLRTGQETQYF. The CDR3 bases are TGTGCCAGCAGTTTAAGGACAGGCCAAGAGACCCAGTACTTC.

The CDR3 loop is CASSVDRVTGELFF. As DNA, the CDR3 is TGTGCCAGCAGTGTCGACAGGGTCACCGGGGAGCTGTTTTTT. The rearrangement joins TRBV6-1 to TRBJ2-2, with 7 positions matching TRBD1. The V gene's germline CDR1 is MNHNS and CDR2 SASEGT. Trimming cost V 4 bases and J 4 bases; bases outside gene matches: 3. This CDR3 is 14 amino acids long.

The chain joins TRBV2 to TRBJ2-5, with 7 bases lining up with TRBD1. The CDR3 loop spans 15 amino acids. Germline lookup yields CDR1 SNHLY and CDR2 FYNNEI. V lost 3 bases and J lost 1; bases outside the gene matches: 5. The CDR3 region has the DNA TGTGCCAGCAGTGACCGGGGACAGACCCAAGAGACCCAGTACTTC. Its translation is CASSDRGQTQETQYF.

V is TRBV11-2 and J is TRBJ2-1; 7 positions match TRBD1. Trimming at V came to 6 bases and at J to 8 bases, leaving 10 bases not matched to a gene. The CDR3 runs to 14 residues. Germline CDR1 reads SGHAT; CDR2 reads FQNNGV. CDR3 protein: CASRFRDSAYEQFF. The CDR3 DNA is TGTGCCAGCAGGTTCCGGGACAGTGCCTATGAGCAGTTCTTC.

V gene TRBV4-2 combines with J gene TRBJ1-6; 10 bases map to TRBD1. The CDR3 is 15 amino acids. V trimming: 4 bases; J trimming: 8 bases; junction bases outside the gene matches: 5. Germline V gene lookup returns CDR1 LGHNA and CDR2 YNFKEQ. The CDR3 DNA sequence: TGTGCCAGCAGCCGGGACAGGGGTCGGGATTCACCCCTCCACTTT. The encoded protein is CASSRDRGRDSPLHF.

CDR3 in DNA: TGTGCCAGCAGGCTAGCGGGAGGGCCGAATGAGCAGTTCTTC. Translated, it gives CASRLAGGPNEQFF. The V call is TRBV7-9, the J call TRBJ2-1, with TRBD2 matching 12 bases. CDR3 length equals 14 residues. The V segment lost 6 bases and the J segment 7 bases; nucleotides outside the gene matches: 4. CDR1 SEHNR and CDR2 FQNEAQ come from the germline V gene (reference sequence).

The rearrangement links TRBV10-1 to TRBJ2-3; a possible D gene is TRBD2 (6 bases). CDR1 WNHNN and CDR2 SYGVQD come from the germline V gene (reference sequence). V lost 5 bases to trimming and J lost 4 bases, with 16 bases between them. The CDR3 runs to 15 residues. Here the CDR3 DNA reads TGCGCCAGCAGTCCCCTGGCAGCGGGCGCAGATACGCAGTATTTT. It specifies CASSPLAAGADTQYF.

The chain combines TRBV5-5 with TRBJ2-3; 10 nucleotides line up with TRBD2. In germline, CDR1 is SGHKS, CDR2 YYEKEE (reference sequence). The CDR3 totals 16 residues. V was pared by 4 bases and J by 0 bases, with 5 bases of the junction left unmatched. CDR3 sequence: CASSGGLAASTDTQYF. The CDR3, as DNA: TGTGCCAGCAGCGGCGGACTAGCGGCTAGCACAGATACGCAGTATTTT.

V is TRBV11-3 and J is TRBJ1-1, with 8 bases matching TRBD1. V was pared by 5 bases and J by 4 bases, with 6 bases of the junction left unmatched. Looked up from germline, CDR1 is SGHNT and CDR2 is YENEEA. The CDR3 has 14 residues. The CDR3 DNA sequence: TGTGCCAGCAGCCCGCAGGGGGCGGGCACTGAAGCTTTCTTT. Amino acid sequence: CASSPQGAGTEAFF.

The rearrangement links TRBV5-1 to TRBJ1-2; D call uncertain. CDR3 length: 14 amino acids. The germline V gene has CDR1 SGHRS and CDR2 YFSETQ. V lost 0 bases to trimming and J lost 6 bases, with 12 bases between them. This CDR3 is CASSLGGETDGYTF. In DNA, the CDR3 is TGCGCCAGCAGCTTGGGTGGGGAGACGGATGGCTACACCTTC.

The gene calls are TRBV30 and TRBJ1-2, with 7 nucleotides matching TRBD1. CDR1 GTSNPN and CDR2 SVGIG come from the germline V gene (reference sequence). V trimming: 7 bases; J trimming: 5 bases; junction bases outside the gene matches: 7. This CDR3 region has 12 residues. CDR3 amino acids: CASESGGYGYTF. The DNA for the CDR3 is TGTGCCTCCGAATCAGGGGGATATGGCTACACCTTC.

This chain connects TRBV5-1 to TRBJ2-5, with TRBD2 matching over 7 bases. Trimming took 1 base from V and 2 from J; bases not matched to a gene: 2. This CDR3 has 14 residues. CDR1 is SGHRS, CDR2 YFSETQ, per germline. The CDR3 nucleotides read TGCGCCAGCAGCTTGAACGGGAGGCAAGAGACCCAGTACTTC. It encodes CASSLNGRQETQYF.

The chain combines TRBV25-1 with TRBJ1-1, with 8 bases that match TRBD1. The CDR3 consists of 14 residues. V lost 3 bases to trimming and J lost 8 bases; unmatched junction nucleotides: 8. The germline gives CDR1 MGHDK, CDR2 SYGVNS. For the CDR3, the DNA is TGTGCCAGCAGTGAGCGGACAGGGAACAGAGAAGCTTTCTTT. Amino acid sequence: CASSERTGNREAFF.

This clone has a single count. CDR3 sequence reads: CATSGGTTSGMPTDTQYF. The CDR3 coding sequence is TGTGCCACCAGTGGCGGCACTACTAGCGGGATGCCAACAGATACGCAGTATTTT. This rearrangement joins TRBV15 to TRBJ2-3; 10 positions match TRBD2. The CDR3 contains 18 residues. V trimming: 6 bases; J trimming: 3 bases; junction bases outside the gene matches: 15. Germline CDR1 reads LNHNV; CDR2 reads YYDKDF (reference sequence).